These 20 T cell receptor beta chains were all obtained from the same sample, sequenced in a study of beta chain features in type 1 diabetes. Every bit of the isolated RNA underwent reverse transcription, so sequencing read expressed TCRB transcripts. Method: immunoSEQ multiplex PCR; TCRdb's copy keeps in-frame clones and lacks some. The data show some 180,000 clones, about 13% seen once. The sequencing sample was made of central memory CD4+ T cells from blood. Receptors originate from a woman under 30 in good health.

This clone has only a few counts. The chain couples TRBV20-1 to TRBJ2-5; a possible D gene is TRBD2 (6 bases). V lost 6 bases, J lost 11 bases, and 16 bases lay in between. CDR1 is DFQATT and CDR2 is SNEGSKA in the germline V gene (reference sequence). The CDR3 is 11 residues long. The DNA for the CDR3 is TGCAGTGCCTCTAGCGCCGGGCCACAGTACTTC. Translated, it gives CSASSAGPQYF.

Written as DNA, the CDR3 is TGTGCCAGCAGTTCAGGGTCCCTACCCGGGGAGCTGTTTTTT. Amino acids: CASSSGSLPGELFF. This chain links TRBV7-8 with TRBJ2-2; TRBD1 is a possible D gene (5 bases). Trimming pared 6 bases from V and 6 bases from J, leaving 14 bases between. Germline V CDR1 and CDR2: SGHVS, FQNEAQ. CDR3 length: 14 residues.

This clone was observed a handful of times. The rearrangement uses TRBV5-6 and TRBJ2-1, with 10 bases matching TRBD1. Germline CDR1 is SGHDT and CDR2 is YYEEEE. This CDR3 is built from 15 residues. Unmatched junction bases numbered 10, after V lost 5 bases and J lost 8 bases. The CDR3 protein is CASRFRGQGIYEQFF. The CDR3 DNA reads as TGTGCCAGCAGGTTCCGGGGACAGGGGATTTATGAGCAGTTCTTC.

The chain combines TRBV29-1 with TRBJ2-2; D uncertain. The CDR3 is 12 residues long. V shed 4 bases and J shed 6 bases, with 9 bases lying between them. Germline values: CDR1 SQVTM, CDR2 ANQGSEA. The CDR3 DNA reads as TGCAGCGTTGCCCCAGGCCCCGGGGAGCTGTTTTTT. Its translation: CSVAPGPGELFF.

The CDR3 coding sequence is TGTGCCAGCAGCGTGGGGGGGCTGAACACTGAAGCTTTCTTT. It specifies CASSVGGLNTEAFF. The chain uses TRBV7-9 and TRBJ1-1; maybe TRBD1 (6 bases). This CDR3 has 14 amino acids. Trimming removed 5 bases at V and 0 bases at J, with 10 bases between. Germline CDR1 is SEHNR and CDR2 is FQNEAQ (reference sequence).

The V gene is TRBV9, the J gene TRBJ1-1; no firm D call. This CDR3 has 14 amino acids. Germline CDR1 reads SGDLS; CDR2 reads YYNGEE. Trimming removed 0 bases at V and 4 bases at J, with 10 bases between. The CDR3 coding sequence is TGTGCCAGCAGCGTAGCTGGGCCAGTCACTGAAGCTTTCTTT. It specifies CASSVAGPVTEAFF.

This clone was found a few times. The genes are TRBV11-3 and TRBJ1-1, with D tentatively TRBD1 (6 bases). The CDR3 spans 13 residues. V dropped 5 bases and J dropped 5 bases, with 12 bases sitting between them. Germline CDR1 reads SGHNT; CDR2 reads YENEEA. CDR3 DNA: TGTGCCAGCAGCCGGGGACACTGGACTGAAGCTTTCTTT. Translated, it gives CASSRGHWTEAFF.

This clone showed up just a few times. The genes are TRBV4-3 and TRBJ2-1, with D perhaps TRBD2 (5 bases). The CDR3 covers 14 residues. V lost 0 bases and J lost 4, with 7 bases in between. CDR1 and CDR2 from the germline V gene are LGHNA and YSLEER. Written as DNA, the CDR3 is TGCGCCAGCAGCCAAGATCTAGCATACAATGAGCAGTTCTTC. This encodes CASSQDLAYNEQFF.

J is TRBJ2-4 and V is TRBV29-1; TRBD2 might be the D (6 bases). The CDR3 loop spans 15 amino acids. The germline CDR1 and CDR2 sequences are SQVTM and ANQGSEA. The ends were cut back, 4 bases at V and 1 base at J, with 14 bases in the middle. CDR3 sequence (DNA): TGCAGCGTTGTCTCCAGGGCGGGGGCCAAAAACATTCAGTACTTC. It specifies CSVVSRAGAKNIQYF.

This clone came up a few times. V and J are TRBV30 and TRBJ1-3; D gene uncertain. The CDR3 contains 13 residues. Germline V gene data show CDR1 as GTSNPN and CDR2 as SVGIG (reference sequence). V was clipped by 0 bases and J by 3 bases, with 6 bases between them. CDR3 sequence: CAWSVADGNTIYF. CDR3 nucleotides: TGTGCCTGGAGTGTGGCCGATGGAAACACCATATATTTT.

This clone was detected only a few times. This chain uses TRBV6-5 with TRBJ2-7; a weak D match, TRBD1 (6 bases). V shed 6 bases and J shed 9 bases, with 24 bases lying between them. The germline V gene has CDR1 MNHEY and CDR2 SVGAGI. This CDR3 spans 15 amino acids. CDR3 sequence (DNA): TGTGCCAGCAGCCGCCGGGGCCAGGGGATCGGGTGGCAGTACTTC. It codes for CASSRRGQGIGWQYF.

This clone was picked up a small number of times. The rearrangement uses TRBV4-3 and TRBJ2-2; 7 bases agree with TRBD2. Germline V gene sequence: CDR1 LGHNA, CDR2 YSLEER. The CDR3 is 15 amino acids. Unmatched junction bases numbered 6, after V lost 1 base and J lost 7 bases. The CDR3 loop is CASSQAGRGFGELFF. The CDR3 DNA is TGCGCCAGCAGCCAAGCAGGGCGGGGGTTCGGGGAGCTGTTTTTT.

This clone appeared a few times. The chain has TRBV27 and TRBJ1-4; 8 nucleotides align to TRBD1. The CDR3 is 18 residues long. With V trimmed by 5 bases and J by 7 bases, 18 bases remained unmatched. The V gene's germline CDR1 is MNHEY and CDR2 SMNVEV (reference sequence). The CDR3 is CASSLSGTGPSWGEKLFF. CDR3 DNA: TGTGCCAGCAGTCTCTCCGGGACAGGCCCTTCGTGGGGTGAAAAACTGTTTTTT.

Here the CDR3 reads CASSFSRDTQYF. In DNA form, the CDR3 reads TGCGCCAGCAGCTTCTCCAGAGATACGCAGTATTTT. The chain links TRBV5-1 to TRBJ2-3; D unresolved. Germline V gene lookup returns CDR1 SGHRS and CDR2 YFSETQ. This CDR3 spans 12 amino acids. V lost 2 bases and J 5 bases, leaving 6 bases between the germline ends.

The sample holds a few counts of this clone. This chain connects TRBV15 to TRBJ1-4, with a weak D call TRBD1 (6 bases). The germline V and J ends were trimmed by 0 bases and 9 bases, with 17 bases remaining between them. Germline V gene sequence: CDR1 LNHNV, CDR2 YYDKDF (reference sequence). The CDR3 spans 16 residues. This chain's CDR3 is CATSREYGRGLQKLFF. CDR3 nucleotide sequence: TGTGCCACCAGCAGAGAATACGGCAGGGGATTGCAAAAACTGTTTTTT.

The chain is built from TRBV28 and TRBJ2-7, with D possibly matching TRBD1 (5 bases). The CDR3 loop spans 14 amino acids. V was pared by 7 bases and J by 1 base, with 14 bases between. CDR1 and CDR2 (germline): MDHEN, SYDVKM. As DNA, the CDR3 is TGTGCCAGCATTGGGCTAGGGGAATCCTACGAGCAGTACTTC. Translation gives CASIGLGESYEQYF.

V gene TRBV5-4 combines with J gene TRBJ2-1; 8 positions match TRBD1. The CDR3 totals 15 residues. V lost 0 bases, J lost 3 bases, and 2 bases stayed unmatched. Germline V gene data show CDR1 as SGHNT and CDR2 as YYREEE (reference sequence). The CDR3 DNA reads as TGTGCCAGCAGCTTGGCCGGGACAGGCTACAATGAGCAGTTCTTC. It is translated as CASSLAGTGYNEQFF.

This chain uses TRBV5-1 with TRBJ1-4; weak D call: TRBD1 (5 bases). This CDR3 region has 15 residues. Germline assignment: CDR1 SGHRS and CDR2 YFSETQ. The V end was cut by 0 bases, the J end by 8 bases, with 14 bases between. CDR3 residues: CASSLDGRDREKLFF. The CDR3 nucleotides are TGCGCCAGCAGCTTGGATGGCAGGGATCGCGAAAAACTGTTTTTT.

The sample holds many counts of this clone. The rearrangement links TRBV13 to TRBJ2-6; 8 bases are shared with TRBD1. The CDR3 contains 17 residues. Trimming cost V 6 bases and J 0 bases; bases outside gene matches: 7. CDR1 is PRHDT and CDR2 is FYEKMQ in the germline V gene (reference sequence). CDR3: CASRGAGTGSGANVLTF. CDR3 coding DNA: TGTGCCAGCAGAGGCGCCGGGACAGGCTCTGGGGCCAACGTCCTGACTTTC.

The table lists this clone with a few counts. V and J are TRBV6-5 and TRBJ2-3, with 11 bases aligning to TRBD2. CDR3 length equals 15 residues. The J segment lost 2 bases and the V segment lost 5 bases, leaving 3 bases of the junction unmatched. CDR1 MNHEY and CDR2 SVGAGI come from the germline V gene. Here the CDR3 DNA reads TGTGCCAGCAGTGGGACTAGCGGATTCACAGATACGCAGTATTTT. Protein sequence: CASSGTSGFTDTQYF.